The rows below give T cell receptor beta chains drawn from one sample of a study of blood T cell repertoires in COVID-19. TCRdb's table, derived via immunoSEQ multiplex PCR, lists solely in-frame clones and lacks some. The sample yields about 190,000 clones, roughly 78% seen once. Sequencing used peripheral blood. Receptors were obtained from a woman aged 80 or over with active or convalescent COVID-19. The CDR3 runs from the conserved cysteine through the conserved F or W. A D gene is named only where the DNA matches it firmly. Only some rows state a clone size, as once, few, many or a class for expanded clones.

size,D,V,J,DNA,CDR3
NA,TRBD1,TRBV28,TRBJ1-2,TGTGCCAGCTTCCAGGGGGCGACTAACTATGGCTACACCTTC,CASFQGATNYGYTF
NA,NA,TRBV4-3,TRBJ2-7,TGCGCCAGCAGCCAAGATATACAGCCACCCTACGAGCAGTACTTC,CASSQDIQPPYEQYF
NA,NA,TRBV3-1/TRBV3-2,TRBJ1-1,TGTGCCAGCAGCCAAGTGTTGAGTTACCCTTTGAACACTGAAGCTTTCTTT,CASSQVLSYPLNTEAFF
NA,NA,TRBV7-3,TRBJ1-1,TGTGCCAGCAGCTTAATTTGCCCTGGGGGGGCTTTCTTT,CASSLICPGGAFF
once,NA,TRBV2,TRBJ2-3,TGTGCCAGCAGTGAGTGGGGGCGAGTAGTTCGTACGCAGTATTTT,CASSEWGRVVRTQYF
NA,TRBD2,TRBV27,TRBJ2-7,TGTGCCAGCAGTCCCCAGGTTGGAGCGGGGGGTTCCTACGAGCAGTACTTC,CASSPQVGAGGSYEQYF
few,NA,TRBV28,TRBJ1-5,TGTGCCAGCAGTTGGGCAGCCAGCCGCAATCAGCCCCAGCATTTT,CASSWAASRNQPQHF
NA,TRBD1,TRBV19,TRBJ1-6,TGTGCCAGTAGTATACAATCGGGCGGAGACAGGGGGAAACCCCTCCACTTT,CASSIQSGGDRGKPLHF
NA,NA,TRBV4-3,TRBJ2-6,TGCGCCAGCAGCCAAGATTGGGCCAGGGGATCGAGGTCCGCCAACGTCCTGACTTTC,CASSQDWARGSRSANVLTF
few,TRBD1,TRBV5-1,TRBJ2-1,TGCGCCAGCAGCCGTGGACAGGGAAACTACAATGAGCAGTTCTTC,CASSRGQGNYNEQFF
NA,NA,TRBV28,TRBJ1-2,TGTGCCAGCAGTTTGAGGGGAGGAGCCTATGGCTACACCTTC,CASSLRGGAYGYTF
NA,NA,TRBV6-5,TRBJ1-5,TGTGCCAGCTCTCGACAGTATAGCAATCAGCCCCAGCATTTT,CASSRQYSNQPQHF
NA,TRBD2,TRBV7-8,TRBJ2-1,TGTGCCAGCAGCCCGGGGGGGGGCTCCTACAATGAGCAGTTCTTC,CASSPGGGSYNEQFF
NA,NA,TRBV4-1,TRBJ1-1,TGCGCCAGCAGCCCATACCAGGGGCTGAACACTGAAGCTTTCTTT,CASSPYQGLNTEAFF
NA,TRBD2,TRBV5-1,TRBJ2-5,TGCGCCAGCAGCCCCGGACTAGCGGGGGGCCTCCAAGAGACCCAGTACTTC,CASSPGLAGGLQETQYF
NA,TRBD1,TRBV2,TRBJ1-5,TGTGCCAGCAGTGGAGGACAGGGGGTCGGCGGTCAGCCCCAGCATTTT,CASSGGQGVGGQPQHF
NA,NA,TRBV7-9,TRBJ2-1,TGTGCCAGCAGCCAGGGATTTGGGCTCTACAATGAGCAGTTCTTC,CASSQGFGLYNEQFF
NA,TRBD1,TRBV4-1,TRBJ1-2,TGCGCCAGCAGCCAAGCTCGACAGGGGCCTCTAGCCTATGGCTACACCTTC,CASSQARQGPLAYGYTF
once,TRBD1,TRBV5-1,TRBJ1-5,TGCGCCAGCAGCCCTGAGGGGGCGAGCAATCAGCCCCAGCATTTT,CASSPEGASNQPQHF
NA,TRBD2,TRBV6-6,TRBJ2-7,TGTGCCGGCAATACACTCGGGCGGGGGGTCTACGAGCAGTACTTC,CAGNTLGRGVYEQYF